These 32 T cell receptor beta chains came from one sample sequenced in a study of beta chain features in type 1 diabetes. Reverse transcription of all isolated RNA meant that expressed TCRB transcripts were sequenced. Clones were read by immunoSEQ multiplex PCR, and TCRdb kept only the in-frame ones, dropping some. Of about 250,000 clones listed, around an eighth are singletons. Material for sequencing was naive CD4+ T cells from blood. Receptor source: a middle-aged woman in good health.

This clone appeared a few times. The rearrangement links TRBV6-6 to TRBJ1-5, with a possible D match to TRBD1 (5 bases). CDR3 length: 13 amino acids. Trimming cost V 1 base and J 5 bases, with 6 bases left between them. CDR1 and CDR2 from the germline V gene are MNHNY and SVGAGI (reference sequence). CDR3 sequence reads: CASSYLGDQPQHF. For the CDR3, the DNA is TGTGCCAGCAGTTACTTAGGGGATCAGCCCCAGCATTTT.

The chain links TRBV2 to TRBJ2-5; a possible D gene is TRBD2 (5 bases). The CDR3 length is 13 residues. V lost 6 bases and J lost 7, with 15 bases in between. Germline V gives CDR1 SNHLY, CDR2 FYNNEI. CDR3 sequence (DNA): TGTGCCAGCAGGGAGGACGCCTGGGGGACCCAGTACTTC. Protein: CASREDAWGTQYF.

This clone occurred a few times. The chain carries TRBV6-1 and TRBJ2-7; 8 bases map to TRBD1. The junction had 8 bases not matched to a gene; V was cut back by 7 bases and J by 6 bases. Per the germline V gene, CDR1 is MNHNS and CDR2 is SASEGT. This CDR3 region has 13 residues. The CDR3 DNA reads TGTGCCAGCATTGGCGACAGGGGCGGCGAGCAGTACTTC. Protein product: CASIGDRGGEQYF.

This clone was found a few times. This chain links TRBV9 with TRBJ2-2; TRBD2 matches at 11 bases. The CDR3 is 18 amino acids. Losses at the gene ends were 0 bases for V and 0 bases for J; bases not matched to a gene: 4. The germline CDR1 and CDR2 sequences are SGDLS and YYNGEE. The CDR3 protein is CASSVELAGAANTGELFF. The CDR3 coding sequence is TGTGCCAGCAGCGTAGAACTAGCGGGGGCGGCGAACACCGGGGAGCTGTTTTTT.

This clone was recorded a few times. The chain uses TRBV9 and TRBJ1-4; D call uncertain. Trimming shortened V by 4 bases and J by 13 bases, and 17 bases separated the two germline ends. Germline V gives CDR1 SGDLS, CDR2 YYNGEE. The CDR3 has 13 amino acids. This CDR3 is CASSPWTFGGLFF. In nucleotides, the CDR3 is TGTGCCAGCAGCCCCTGGACGTTCGGAGGACTGTTTTTT. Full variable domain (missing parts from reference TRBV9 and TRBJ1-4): DSGVTQTPKHLITATGQRVTLRCSPRSGDLSVYWYQQSLDQGLQFLIQYYNGEERAKGNILERFSAQQFPDLHSELNLSSLELGDSALYFCASSPWTFGGLFFGSGTQLSVL.

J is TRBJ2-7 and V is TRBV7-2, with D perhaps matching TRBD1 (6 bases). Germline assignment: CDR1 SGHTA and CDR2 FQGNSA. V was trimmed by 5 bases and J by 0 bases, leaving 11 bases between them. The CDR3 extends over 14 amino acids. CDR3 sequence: CASSHRDISYEQYF. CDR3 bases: TGTGCCAGCAGCCACCGGGACATCTCCTACGAGCAGTACTTC. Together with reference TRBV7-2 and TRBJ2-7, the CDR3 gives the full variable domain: GAGVSQSPSNKVTEKGKDVELRCDPISGHTALYWYRQSLGQGLEFLIYFQGNSAPDKSGLPSDRFSAERTGGSVSTLTIQRTQQEDSAVYLCASSHRDISYEQYFGPGTRLTVT.

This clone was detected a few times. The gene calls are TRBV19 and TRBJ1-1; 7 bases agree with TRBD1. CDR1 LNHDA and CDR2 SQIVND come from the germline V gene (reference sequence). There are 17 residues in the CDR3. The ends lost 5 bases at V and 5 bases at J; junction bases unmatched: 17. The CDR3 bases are TGTGCCAGTAGTGCGAGACAGGGCGGTCCGGGGGGGACTGAAGCTTTCTTT. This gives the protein CASSARQGGPGGTEAFF.

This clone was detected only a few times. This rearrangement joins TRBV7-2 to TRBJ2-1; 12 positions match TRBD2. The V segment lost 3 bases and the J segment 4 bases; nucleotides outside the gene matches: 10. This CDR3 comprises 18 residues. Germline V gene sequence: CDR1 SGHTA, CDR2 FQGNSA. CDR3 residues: CASSLASGGAGRYNEQFF. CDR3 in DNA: TGTGCCAGCAGCTTGGCTAGCGGGGGGGCGGGTAGGTACAATGAGCAGTTCTTC.

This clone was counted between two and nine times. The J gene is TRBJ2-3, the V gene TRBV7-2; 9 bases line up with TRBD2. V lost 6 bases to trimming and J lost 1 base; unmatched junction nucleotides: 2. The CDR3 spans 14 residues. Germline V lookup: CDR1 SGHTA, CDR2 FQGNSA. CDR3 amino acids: CASSERGGTDTQYF. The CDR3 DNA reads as TGTGCCAGCAGTGAGCGGGGGGGCACAGATACGCAGTATTTT.

CDR3: CASSLTDTQYF. Written as DNA, the CDR3 is TGTGCCAGCAGCTTAACTGATACGCAGTATTTT. The chain combines TRBV7-9 with TRBJ2-3; D unresolved. Per the germline V gene, CDR1 is SEHNR and CDR2 is FQNEAQ (reference sequence). Trimming stripped 2 bases from V and 6 bases from J, with 3 bases between. The CDR3 extends over 11 amino acids.

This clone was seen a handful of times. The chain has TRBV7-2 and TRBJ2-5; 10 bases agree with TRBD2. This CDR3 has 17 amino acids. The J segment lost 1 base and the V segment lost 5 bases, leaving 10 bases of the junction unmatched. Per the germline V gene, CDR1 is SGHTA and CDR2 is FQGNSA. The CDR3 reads CASSPLPAGGVQETQYF. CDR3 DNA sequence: TGTGCCAGCAGCCCACTTCCAGCGGGGGGGGTCCAAGAGACCCAGTACTTC.

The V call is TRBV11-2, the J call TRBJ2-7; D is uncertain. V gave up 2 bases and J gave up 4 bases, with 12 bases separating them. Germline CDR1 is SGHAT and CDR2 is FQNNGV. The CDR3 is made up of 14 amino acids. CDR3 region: CASSLRVHHYEQYF. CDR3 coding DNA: TGTGCCAGCAGCTTACGGGTCCATCATTACGAGCAGTACTTC.

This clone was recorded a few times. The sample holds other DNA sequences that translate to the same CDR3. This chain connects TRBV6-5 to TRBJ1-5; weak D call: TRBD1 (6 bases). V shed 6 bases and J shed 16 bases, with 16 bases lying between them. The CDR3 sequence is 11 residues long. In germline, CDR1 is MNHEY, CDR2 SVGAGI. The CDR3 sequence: CASRSTGTIHF. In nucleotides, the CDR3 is TGTGCCAGCAGGTCAACCGGGACAATCCATTTT.

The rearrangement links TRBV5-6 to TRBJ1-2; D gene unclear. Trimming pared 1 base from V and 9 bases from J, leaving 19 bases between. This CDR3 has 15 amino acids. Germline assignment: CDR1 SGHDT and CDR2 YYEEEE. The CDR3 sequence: CASSLPVPDLTSYTF. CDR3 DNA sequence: TGTGCCAGCAGCTTGCCGGTCCCGGATCTAACTAGCTACACCTTC.

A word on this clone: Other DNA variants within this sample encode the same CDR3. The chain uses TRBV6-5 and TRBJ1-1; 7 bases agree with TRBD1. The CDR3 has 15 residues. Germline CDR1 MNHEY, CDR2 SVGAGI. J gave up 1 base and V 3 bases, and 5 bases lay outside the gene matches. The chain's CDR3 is CASSYSRQGNTEAFF. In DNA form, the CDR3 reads TGTGCCAGCAGTTATTCTCGACAGGGGAACACTGAAGCTTTCTTT.

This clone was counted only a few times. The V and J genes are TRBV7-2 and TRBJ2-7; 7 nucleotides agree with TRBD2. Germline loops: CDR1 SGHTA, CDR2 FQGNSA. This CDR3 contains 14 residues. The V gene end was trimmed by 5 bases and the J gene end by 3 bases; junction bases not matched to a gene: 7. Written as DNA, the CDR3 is TGTGCCAGCAGCCCACGGACTAGTATCTACGAGCAGTACTTC. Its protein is CASSPRTSIYEQYF.

CDR3 loop: CASMKGSYEQYF. The CDR3 DNA sequence: TGTGCCAGCATGAAGGGGTCCTACGAGCAGTACTTC. This sequence joins TRBV6-6 and TRBJ2-7, with D perhaps matching TRBD1 (5 bases). Germline CDR1 and CDR2: MNHNY and SVGAGI (reference sequence). The CDR3 spans 12 residues. V was trimmed by 7 bases and J by 1 base, leaving 8 bases between them.

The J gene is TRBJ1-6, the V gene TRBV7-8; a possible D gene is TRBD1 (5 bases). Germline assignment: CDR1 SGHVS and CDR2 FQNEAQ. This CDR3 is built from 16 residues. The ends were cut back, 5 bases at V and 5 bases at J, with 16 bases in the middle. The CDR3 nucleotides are TGTGCCAGCAGCCAGAGGCAGGGTGGAAATAATTCACCCCTCCACTTT. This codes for CASSQRQGGNNSPLHF.

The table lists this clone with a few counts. The CDR3 coding sequence is TGTGCCAGCAGCCCCTGGACGGGGGGGACTAGCGGCACAGATACGCAGTATTTT. The encoded protein is CASSPWTGGTSGTDTQYF. J is TRBJ2-3 and V is TRBV7-6; 10 positions match TRBD2. Germline CDR1 reads SGHVS; CDR2 reads FNYEAQ. V dropped 5 bases and J dropped 1; count of bases not matched to a gene: 12. This CDR3 region has 18 residues.

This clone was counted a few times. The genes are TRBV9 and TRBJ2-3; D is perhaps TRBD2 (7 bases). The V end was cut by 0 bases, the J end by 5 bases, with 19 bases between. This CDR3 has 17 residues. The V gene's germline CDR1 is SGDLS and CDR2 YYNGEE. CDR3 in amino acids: CASSVGLIRGAGDTQYF. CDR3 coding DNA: TGTGCCAGCAGCGTAGGCCTGATCCGGGGGGCCGGAGATACGCAGTATTTT. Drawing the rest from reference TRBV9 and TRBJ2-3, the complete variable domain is DSGVTQTPKHLITATGQRVTLRCSPRSGDLSVYWYQQSLDQGLQFLIQYYNGEERAKGNILERFSAQQFPDLHSELNLSSLELGDSALYFCASSVGLIRGAGDTQYFGPGTRLTVL.

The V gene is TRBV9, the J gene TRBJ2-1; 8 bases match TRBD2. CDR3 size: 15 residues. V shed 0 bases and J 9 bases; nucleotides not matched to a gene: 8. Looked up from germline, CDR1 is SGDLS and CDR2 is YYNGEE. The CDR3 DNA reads TGTGCCAGCAGCGTAGGGGCGGGGGGCCCCTTTGAGCAGTTCTTC. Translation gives CASSVGAGGPFEQFF.

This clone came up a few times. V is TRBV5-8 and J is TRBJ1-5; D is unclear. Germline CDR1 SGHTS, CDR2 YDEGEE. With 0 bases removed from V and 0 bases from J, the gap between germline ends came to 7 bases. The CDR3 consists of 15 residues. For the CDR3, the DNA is TGTGCCAGCAGCTTGGGAACAGATAGCAATCAGCCCCAGCATTTT. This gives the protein CASSLGTDSNQPQHF. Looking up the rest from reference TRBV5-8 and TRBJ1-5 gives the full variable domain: EAGVTQSPTHLIKTRGQQATLRCSPISGHTSVYWYQQALGLGLQFLLWYDEGEERNRGNFPPRFSGRQFPNYSSELNVNALELEDSALYLCASSLGTDSNQPQHFGDGTRLSIL.

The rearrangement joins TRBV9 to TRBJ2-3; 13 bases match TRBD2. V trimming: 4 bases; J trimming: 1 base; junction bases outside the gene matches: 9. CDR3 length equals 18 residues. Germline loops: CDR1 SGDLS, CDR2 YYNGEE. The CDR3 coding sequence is TGTGCCAGCAGCCCCCGTGGACTAGCGGGGGTGGGCACAGATACGCAGTATTTT. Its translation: CASSPRGLAGVGTDTQYF.

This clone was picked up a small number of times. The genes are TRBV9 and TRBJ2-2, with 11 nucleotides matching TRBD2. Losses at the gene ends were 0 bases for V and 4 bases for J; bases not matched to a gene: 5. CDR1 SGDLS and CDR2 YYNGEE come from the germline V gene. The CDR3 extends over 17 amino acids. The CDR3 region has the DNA TGTGCCAGCAGCGTAGGTAGCGGGGGGGCCGTCACCGGGGAGCTGTTTTTT. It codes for CASSVGSGGAVTGELFF.

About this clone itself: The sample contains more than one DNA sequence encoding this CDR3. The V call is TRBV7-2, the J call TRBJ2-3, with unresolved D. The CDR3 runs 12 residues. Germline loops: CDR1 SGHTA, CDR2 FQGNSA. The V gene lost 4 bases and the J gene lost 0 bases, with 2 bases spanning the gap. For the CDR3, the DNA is TGTGCCAGCAGCTCTAGCACAGATACGCAGTATTTT. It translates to CASSSSTDTQYF. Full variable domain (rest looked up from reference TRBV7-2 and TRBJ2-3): GAGVSQSPSNKVTEKGKDVELRCDPISGHTALYWYRQSLGQGLEFLIYFQGNSAPDKSGLPSDRFSAERTGGSVSTLTIQRTQQEDSAVYLCASSSSTDTQYFGPGTRLTVL.

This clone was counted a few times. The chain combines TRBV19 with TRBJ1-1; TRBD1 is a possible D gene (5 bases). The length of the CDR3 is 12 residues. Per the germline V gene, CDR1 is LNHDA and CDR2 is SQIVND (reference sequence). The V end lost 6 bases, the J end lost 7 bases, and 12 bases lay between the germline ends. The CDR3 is CASSPGQFEAFF. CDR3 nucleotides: TGTGCCAGTAGCCCAGGACAATTTGAAGCTTTCTTT. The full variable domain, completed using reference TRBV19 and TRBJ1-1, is DGGITQSPKYLFRKEGQNVTLSCEQNLNHDAMYWYRQDPGQGLRLIYYSQIVNDFQKGDIAEGYSVSREKKESFPLTVTSAQKNPTAFYLCASSPGQFEAFFGQGTRLTVV.

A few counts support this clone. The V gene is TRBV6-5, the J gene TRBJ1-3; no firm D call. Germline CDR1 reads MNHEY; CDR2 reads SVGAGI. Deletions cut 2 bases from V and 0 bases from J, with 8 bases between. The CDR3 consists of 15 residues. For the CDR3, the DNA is TGTGCCAGCAGTTACACCTACCTCTCTGGAAACACCATATATTTT. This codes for CASSYTYLSGNTIYF.

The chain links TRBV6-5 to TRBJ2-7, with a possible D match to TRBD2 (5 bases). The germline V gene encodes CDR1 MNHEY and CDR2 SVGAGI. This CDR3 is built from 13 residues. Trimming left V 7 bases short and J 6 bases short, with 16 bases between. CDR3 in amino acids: CASTRTGFIEQYF. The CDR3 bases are TGTGCCAGCACCCGGACTGGATTTATCGAGCAGTACTTC.

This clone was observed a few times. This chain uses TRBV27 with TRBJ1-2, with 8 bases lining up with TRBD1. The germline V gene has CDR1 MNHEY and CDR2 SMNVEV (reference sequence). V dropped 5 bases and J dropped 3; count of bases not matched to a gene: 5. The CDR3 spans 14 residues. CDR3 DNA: TGTGCCAGCAGTACTAACAGGGGGGACTATGGCTACACCTTC. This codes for CASSTNRGDYGYTF.

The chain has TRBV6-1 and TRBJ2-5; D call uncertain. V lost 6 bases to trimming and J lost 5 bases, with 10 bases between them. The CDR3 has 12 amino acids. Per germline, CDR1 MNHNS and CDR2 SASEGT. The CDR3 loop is CASSPVFETQYF. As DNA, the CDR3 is TGTGCCAGCAGCCCAGTGTTCGAGACCCAGTACTTC.

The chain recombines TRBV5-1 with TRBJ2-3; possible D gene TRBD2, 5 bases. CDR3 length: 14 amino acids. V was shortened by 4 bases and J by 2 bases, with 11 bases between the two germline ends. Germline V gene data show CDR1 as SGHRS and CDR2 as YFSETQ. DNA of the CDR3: TGCGCCAGCAGCACCGGGGAATTCACAGATACGCAGTATTTT. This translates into CASSTGEFTDTQYF. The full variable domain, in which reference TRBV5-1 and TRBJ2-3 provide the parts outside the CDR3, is KAGVTQTPRYLIKTRGQQVTLSCSPISGHRSVSWYQQTPGQGLQFLFEYFSETQRNKGNFPGRFSGRQFSNSRSEMNVSTLELGDSALYLCASSTGEFTDTQYFGPGTRLTVL.

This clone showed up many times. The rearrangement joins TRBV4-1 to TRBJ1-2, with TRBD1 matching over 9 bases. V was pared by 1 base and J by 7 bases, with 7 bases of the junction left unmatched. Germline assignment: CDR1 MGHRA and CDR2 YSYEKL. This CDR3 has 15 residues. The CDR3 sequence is CASSQGQGDYGGYTF. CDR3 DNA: TGCGCCAGCAGCCAAGGACAGGGGGATTATGGTGGCTACACCTTC.